This TCR beta chain appears in the sequencing data of a study of beta chain features in type 1 diabetes. Expressed TCRB transcripts were sequenced because the isolated RNA had all been reverse transcribed beforehand. Some clones are missing from TCRdb's copy, which holds only in-frame ones; the method was immunoSEQ multiplex PCR. The data contain hundreds of thousands of clones, over 12% of them singletons. By way of CD45RO/CCR7/CD25/CD127/CD95/CD27, the CD4+ regulatory, stem cell-like memory, central memory and naive cells were sorted. General observations from the study: Comparison showed that naive, central memory and Treg TCRB repertoires appeared more similar among patients than among healthy donors. There were fewer insertions and more deletions at the VDJ junctions of type 1 diabetes patients. Sequencing used cDNA, and cells with high TCR expression could therefore be over-represented.

This clone was detected only once. Its antigen is unknown. From germline, CDR1 is MNHEY and CDR2 SVGAGI. The CDR3 runs to 14 residues. Trimming removed 8 bases from V and 3 bases from J, with 17 bases in between. Sequencing was carried out using naive CD4+ T cells from blood. This clonotype originated in a woman aged 40 to 50 in good health. This rearrangement joins TRBV6-5 to TRBJ2-7; tentative D call: TRBD2 (5 bases). Here the CDR3 DNA reads TGTGCCAGCTCGCAGACGGTCCGGGGCTACGAGCAGTACTTC. It encodes CASSQTVRGYEQYF.